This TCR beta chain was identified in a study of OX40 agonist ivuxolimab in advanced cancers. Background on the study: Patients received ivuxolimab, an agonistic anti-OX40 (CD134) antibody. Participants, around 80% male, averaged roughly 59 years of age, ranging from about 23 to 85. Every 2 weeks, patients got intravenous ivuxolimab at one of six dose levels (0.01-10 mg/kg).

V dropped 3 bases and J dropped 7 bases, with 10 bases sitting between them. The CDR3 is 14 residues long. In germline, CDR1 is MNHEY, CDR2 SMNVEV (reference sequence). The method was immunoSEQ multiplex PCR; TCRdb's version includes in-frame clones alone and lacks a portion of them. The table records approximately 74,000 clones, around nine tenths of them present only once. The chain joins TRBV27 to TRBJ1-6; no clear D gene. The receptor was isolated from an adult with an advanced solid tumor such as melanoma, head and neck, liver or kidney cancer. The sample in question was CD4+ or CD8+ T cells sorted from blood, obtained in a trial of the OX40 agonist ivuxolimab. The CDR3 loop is CASSFLSGNSPLHF. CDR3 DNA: TGTGCCAGCAGTTTTCTCAGTGGGAATTCACCCCTCCACTTT.